What follows are 11 T cell receptor beta chains derived from one specimen sequenced in a study of beta chain features in type 1 diabetes (dated by TCRdb to between 2017 and 2018). Receptor amplification or capture employed the immunoSEQ multiplex PCR assay. The entire amount of isolated RNA was reverse transcribed using the High Capacity cDNA Reverse Transcription Kit, so the sequenced TCRB transcripts were expressed ones. TCRdb retrieved this table from immuneACCESS and kept in-frame rearrangements only. Not all clones are present; in checked studies, unresolved V genes account for under half, and no reason is known for the remainder. This sample gives tens of thousands of clones in total; about a third of them show up just once. Roughly 0.45% of the sample goes to the ten largest clones. The sample was stem cell memory CD4+ T cells from blood. The cell subset or site label of this sample denotes: stem cell-like memory CD4+ T cells. The source of these receptors is a woman aged 18 to 35 in good health.

This clone appeared a few times. The chain uses TRBV7-2 and TRBJ2-7; TRBD2 matches at 10 bases. In germline, CDR1 is SGHTA, CDR2 FQGNSA. Trimming took 2 bases from V and 5 from J; bases not matched to a gene: 9. The CDR3 sequence is 16 residues long. Here the CDR3 DNA reads TGTGCCAGCAGCTTATTACCAAGCGGGGGGGCCAACGAGCAGTACTTC. Its protein is CASSLLPSGGANEQYF.

The chain links TRBV6-4 to TRBJ1-2; D may be TRBD1 (6 bases). The germline V gene encodes CDR1 MRHNA and CDR2 SNTAGT. This CDR3 contains 15 residues. V lost 0 bases, J lost 4 bases, and 12 bases lay in between. CDR3 residues: CASSDSGTGFYGYTF. DNA of the CDR3: TGTGCCAGCAGTGACTCGGGCACAGGGTTCTATGGCTACACCTTC.

In this sample, this clone turned up a few times. The gene calls are TRBV10-3 and TRBJ1-2; perhaps TRBD1 as D (6 bases). Trimming removed 4 bases at V and 3 bases at J, with 15 bases between. The CDR3 spans 15 residues. Germline CDR1 is ENHRY and CDR2 is SYGVKD. The CDR3 is CAISAANQGHYGYTF. DNA for the CDR3: TGTGCCATCAGTGCAGCCAATCAGGGGCACTATGGCTACACCTTC.

The CDR3 reads CAWGPRDRLIDEQYF. CDR3 sequence (DNA): TGTGCCTGGGGACCCCGGGACAGGCTTATAGACGAGCAGTACTTC. The J gene is TRBJ2-7, the V gene TRBV30; 8 bases are a match to TRBD1. Germline V gene sequence: CDR1 GTSNPN, CDR2 SVGIG (reference sequence). V lost 5 bases and J lost 5; bases outside the gene matches: 14. The CDR3 spans 15 residues. The variable domain in full, completed from reference TRBV30 and TRBJ2-7, reads SQTIHQWPATLVQPVGSPLSLECTVEGTSNPNLYWYRQAAGRGLQLLFYSVGIGQISSEVPQNLSASRPQDRQFILSSKKLLLSDSGFYLCAWGPRDRLIDEQYFGPGTRLTVT.

This rearrangement joins TRBV7-9 to TRBJ2-7; a possible D gene is TRBD2 (6 bases). CDR1 and CDR2 (germline): SEHNR, FQNEAQ (reference sequence). The CDR3 extends over 14 amino acids. V lost 5 bases to trimming and J lost 0 bases, with 11 bases between them. CDR3 in DNA: TGTGCCAGCAGCAGGGACTTGAGCTCCTACGAGCAGTACTTC. Amino acids: CASSRDLSSYEQYF.

This clone was detected only a few times. The rearrangement joins TRBV7-2 to TRBJ1-4, with D perhaps matching TRBD1 (6 bases). Between the trimmed V and J ends, which lost 0 bases and 14 bases, there was a span of 16 bases. Germline V lookup: CDR1 SGHTA, CDR2 FQGNSA. This CDR3 spans 14 amino acids. As DNA, the CDR3 is TGTGCCAGCAGCTTAGCGCGGGGGGACACGGACCTGTTTTTT. This gives the protein CASSLARGDTDLFF.

This clone turned up a few times. The V and J genes are TRBV2 and TRBJ2-1, with TRBD2 matching 15 bases. CDR3 size: 15 residues. Germline CDR1 and CDR2: SNHLY and FYNNEI. Trimming took 6 bases from V and 13 from J; bases not matched to a gene: 10. CDR3: CASRPGLAGGSEQFF. CDR3 in DNA: TGTGCCAGCAGACCGGGACTAGCGGGAGGTTCCGAACAGTTCTTC.

The chain uses TRBV10-3 and TRBJ1-3, with D perhaps matching TRBD1 (5 bases). The CDR3 loop spans 14 amino acids. CDR1 and CDR2 (germline): ENHRY, SYGVKD. Trimming shortened V by 5 bases and J by 8 bases, and 16 bases separated the two germline ends. The CDR3 reads CAISRQGATDTIYF. CDR3 sequence (DNA): TGTGCCATCAGTCGCCAAGGGGCAACTGACACCATATATTTT.

The chain has TRBV6-5 and TRBJ1-3; no clear D gene. The CDR3 consists of 16 residues. V shed 2 bases and J shed 2 bases, with 13 bases lying between them. Germline V gene lookup returns CDR1 MNHEY and CDR2 SVGAGI. As DNA, the CDR3 is TGTGCCAGCAGTTACGATCCGGGGTTGGCTGGAAACACCATATATTTT. The encoded protein is CASSYDPGLAGNTIYF.

The sample holds a few counts of this clone. This sequence joins TRBV18 and TRBJ2-5; D gene unclear. Germline CDR1 reads KGHSH; CDR2 reads LQKENI. V was pared by 3 bases and J by 4 bases, with 6 bases between. The CDR3 sequence is 12 residues long. The CDR3 is CASSPQLETQYF. The CDR3, as DNA: TGTGCCAGCTCACCTCAATTAGAGACCCAGTACTTC.

V and J are TRBV5-1 and TRBJ2-2; 7 bases map to TRBD1. The junction had 6 bases not matched to a gene; V was cut back by 3 bases and J by 1 base. Germline V gene data show CDR1 as SGHRS and CDR2 as YFSETQ. This CDR3 region has 16 residues. As DNA, the CDR3 is TGCGCCAGCAGCTCCTCCGGGACAGAGAACACCGGGGAGCTGTTTTTT. Protein product: CASSSSGTENTGELFF. The full variable domain, in which reference TRBV5-1 and TRBJ2-2 provide the parts outside the CDR3, is KAGVTQTPRYLIKTRGQQVTLSCSPISGHRSVSWYQQTPGQGLQFLFEYFSETQRNKGNFPGRFSGRQFSNSRSEMNVSTLELGDSALYLCASSSSGTENTGELFFGEGSRLTVL.